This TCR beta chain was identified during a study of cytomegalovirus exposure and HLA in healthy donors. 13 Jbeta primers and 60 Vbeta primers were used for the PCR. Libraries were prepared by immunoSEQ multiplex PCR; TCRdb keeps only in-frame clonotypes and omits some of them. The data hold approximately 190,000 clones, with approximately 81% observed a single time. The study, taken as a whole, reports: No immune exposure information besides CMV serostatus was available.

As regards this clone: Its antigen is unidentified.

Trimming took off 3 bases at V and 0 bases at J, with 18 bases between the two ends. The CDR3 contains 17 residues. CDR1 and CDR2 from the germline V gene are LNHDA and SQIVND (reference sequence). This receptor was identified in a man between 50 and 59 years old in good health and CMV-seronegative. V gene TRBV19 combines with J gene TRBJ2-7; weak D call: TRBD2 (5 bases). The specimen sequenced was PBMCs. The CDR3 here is CASSMRVGRLTSYEQYF. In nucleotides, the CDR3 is TGTGCCAGTAGTATGAGGGTCGGCCGGCTAACCTCCTACGAGCAGTACTTC.